These 27 T cell receptor beta chains were all obtained from the same sample, sequenced in a study of CD8 T cells in ankylosing spondylitis. Regarding the study as a whole: Eight highly homologous variants made up a TCR beta motif, and this motif appeared characteristic of ankylosing spondylitis blood.

Their antigen targets remain unknown. MiXCR, run by TCRdb on the 5' RACE reads, gives a single entry per CDR3 protein. This table holds fewer than 500,000 distinct CDR3 sequences, about 24% found once. The sample comprised blood, either unsorted or a sorted T cell fraction (not recorded which). These TCRs come from a male donor with ankylosing spondylitis.

This clonotype has only a few counts. V and J are TRBV4-2 and TRBJ1-1, with D possibly being TRBD1 (5 bases). Trimming removed 1 base at V and 11 bases at J, with 11 bases between. Per germline, CDR1 LGHNA and CDR2 YNFKEQ. The CDR3 totals 12 residues. Written as DNA, the CDR3 is TGTGCCAGCAGCCAAGTTGGGGGGACGGCTTTCTTT. Translating gives CASSQVGGTAFF.

V is TRBV7-8 and J is TRBJ1-1; D is unresolved. CDR1 is SGHVS, CDR2 FQNEAQ, per germline. The CDR3 has 12 residues. V lost 7 bases and J 1 base, leaving 7 bases between the germline ends. The CDR3 sequence is CASNDPNTEAFF. CDR3 DNA sequence: TGTGCCAGCAATGACCCGAACACTGAAGCTTTCTTT.

This clonotype was detected many times. J is TRBJ1-5 and V is TRBV20-1; D may be TRBD1 (5 bases). Germline values: CDR1 DFQATT, CDR2 SNEGSKA (reference sequence). V dropped 6 bases and J dropped 5 bases, with 14 bases sitting between them. This CDR3 is 13 amino acids long. CDR3 sequence: CSARGKRDQPQHF. CDR3 bases: TGCAGTGCGAGGGGCAAGAGGGATCAGCCCCAGCATTTT.

The CDR3 DNA is TGTGCCAGCAGCTTTTTCGGGTTTTCCTATAATTCACCCCTCCACTTT. Its translation is CASSFFGFSYNSPLHF. The rearrangement joins TRBV7-8 to TRBJ1-6; D call uncertain. The CDR3 length is 16 residues. With 3 bases removed from V and 1 base from J, the gap between germline ends came to 10 bases. In germline, CDR1 is SGHVS, CDR2 FQNEAQ.

This clonotype was seen ten or more times. The chain couples TRBV5-1 to TRBJ1-1; maybe TRBD1 (6 bases). This CDR3 contains 15 residues. V was cut by 3 bases and J by 5 bases, with 17 bases left in between. Germline lookup yields CDR1 SGHRS and CDR2 YFSETQ. CDR3 DNA sequence: TGCGCCAGCAGCTCTATCGACAGGAGGGAAACTGAAGCTTTCTTT. Its translation: CASSSIDRRETEAFF.

This clonotype was counted only a few times. V gene TRBV20-1 combines with J gene TRBJ2-1, with 11 bases aligning to TRBD2. The V gene's germline CDR1 is DFQATT and CDR2 SNEGSKA (reference sequence). V shed 4 bases and J 2 bases; nucleotides not matched to a gene: 4. CDR3 length: 15 residues. The CDR3 coding sequence is TGCAGTGCTAAAGCGGGACTAGCGGCCTACAATGAGCAGTTCTTC. It is translated as CSAKAGLAAYNEQFF.

The chain combines TRBV5-8 with TRBJ2-7; 7 bases agree with TRBD2. This CDR3 has 17 residues. Germline V lookup: CDR1 SGHTS, CDR2 YDEGEE. The V segment lost 4 bases and the J segment 7 bases; nucleotides outside the gene matches: 20. Written as DNA, the CDR3 is TGTGCCAGCAGCGACCTTCGCGGGGCGGGAGACCCAGGGGAGCAGTACTTC. It translates to CASSDLRGAGDPGEQYF. Full variable domain (outside the CDR3, taken from reference TRBV5-8 and TRBJ2-7): EAGVTQSPTHLIKTRGQQATLRCSPISGHTSVYWYQQALGLGLQFLLWYDEGEERNRGNFPPRFSGRQFPNYSSELNVNALELEDSALYLCASSDLRGAGDPGEQYFGPGTRLTVT.

This clonotype was detected many times. This chain connects TRBV7-6 to TRBJ2-2, with D perhaps matching TRBD1 or TRBD2 (6 bases each). Trimming removed 6 bases at V and 5 bases at J, with 22 bases between. The CDR3 is 17 amino acids. Per the germline V gene, CDR1 is SGHVS and CDR2 is FNYEAQ. CDR3 sequence: CASSFRARGRRTGELFF. In DNA, the CDR3 is TGTGCCAGCAGTTTTCGGGCCCGGGGGCGTAGAACCGGGGAGCTGTTTTTT.

This clonotype was detected a few times. The chain has TRBV20-1 and TRBJ2-5, with D possibly TRBD2 on 5 matching bases. The CDR3 covers 14 residues. Deletions cut 6 bases from V and 1 base from J, with 15 bases between. The germline V gene has CDR1 DFQATT and CDR2 SNEGSKA (reference sequence). CDR3 sequence: CSANRRAGQETQYF. In DNA, the CDR3 is TGCAGTGCCAACCGACGTGCGGGCCAAGAGACCCAGTACTTC.

A few counts support this clonotype. The genes are TRBV6-5 and TRBJ2-2; D might be TRBD1 (5 bases). The CDR3 is 15 amino acids. The germline gives CDR1 MNHEY, CDR2 SVGAGI. V was pared by 3 bases and J by 4 bases, with 12 bases between. CDR3 in DNA: TGTGCCAGCAGTTATAGGGGTTTAGTCACCGGGGAGCTGTTTTTT. This codes for CASSYRGLVTGELFF.

V usage is TRBV20-1 and J usage is TRBJ2-1; 7 nucleotides agree with TRBD1. The CDR3 is 16 residues long. Germline CDR1 reads DFQATT; CDR2 reads SNEGSKA (reference sequence). Trimming at V came to 4 bases and at J to 7 bases, leaving 16 bases not matched to a gene. For the CDR3, the DNA is TGCAGTGCTACCAGAGGGGTGGGTAGGGGGCAGAATGAGCAGTTCTTC. It encodes CSATRGVGRGQNEQFF.

This clonotype was seen only a few times. The chain joins TRBV11-2 to TRBJ1-1; 7 bases fit TRBD1. In germline, CDR1 is SGHAT, CDR2 FQNNGV. The CDR3 length is 19 residues. J was trimmed by 3 bases and V by 5 bases; bases with no gene match: 21. The CDR3 sequence: CASSRVGSRDSVLYTEAFF. CDR3 DNA: TGTGCCAGCAGCAGGGTTGGTAGTAGGGACAGCGTATTATACACTGAAGCTTTCTTT.

The sample holds a few counts of this clonotype. This chain connects TRBV20-1 to TRBJ2-1; 8 bases match TRBD2. V lost 3 bases to trimming and J lost 2 bases; unmatched junction nucleotides: 3. The CDR3 length is 14 residues. CDR1 and CDR2 (germline): DFQATT, SNEGSKA (reference sequence). The CDR3 sequence: CSASSGRAYNEQFF. The CDR3 DNA follows: TGCAGTGCTAGTTCCGGGAGGGCCTACAATGAGCAGTTCTTC.

This clonotype was picked up a small number of times. The V and J genes are TRBV5-1 and TRBJ2-3, with TRBD2 as a possible D gene (6 bases). The CDR3 is made up of 14 amino acids. Germline values: CDR1 SGHRS, CDR2 YFSETQ. V was shortened by 9 bases and J by 6 bases, with 20 bases between the two germline ends. CDR3 coding DNA: TGCGCCACCGGAGAGGGCCGGAGGGCGGATACGCAGTATTTT. It encodes CATGEGRRADTQYF.

The DNA for the CDR3 is TGCAGCGTTGCTTTACAGGGGGCCCTCTACGAGCAGTACTTC. Its protein is CSVALQGALYEQYF. V gene TRBV29-1 combines with J gene TRBJ2-7, with TRBD1 identical over 9 bases. Trimming took 4 bases from V and 3 from J; bases not matched to a gene: 7. Germline V lookup: CDR1 SQVTM, CDR2 ANQGSEA. The CDR3 extends over 14 amino acids.

This clonotype has just a few counts. The genes are TRBV2 and TRBJ1-1; D remains ambiguous. The germline V gene has CDR1 SNHLY and CDR2 FYNNEI. This CDR3 region has 15 residues. V lost 3 bases, J lost 1 base, and 12 bases lay in between. The CDR3 DNA is TGTGCCAGCAGTGAGAGACCCATTTCGAACACTGAAGCTTTCTTT. Its protein is CASSERPISNTEAFF.

This clonotype was seen more than once but under ten times. J is TRBJ1-1 and V is TRBV5-1; no clear D. Germline CDR1 reads SGHRS; CDR2 reads YFSETQ. The CDR3 length is 14 residues. Trimming pared 4 bases from V and 1 base from J, leaving 11 bases between. The DNA for the CDR3 is TGCGCCAGCAGCCTAACGAACCAGAACACTGAAGCTTTCTTT. It specifies CASSLTNQNTEAFF.

This clonotype was counted a few times. The chain couples TRBV20-1 to TRBJ2-1; the D gene is possibly TRBD2 (5 bases). Germline loops: CDR1 DFQATT, CDR2 SNEGSKA (reference sequence). V was clipped by 6 bases and J by 2 bases, with 17 bases between them. The CDR3 has 15 amino acids. The CDR3 region has the DNA TGCAGTGCCATTTTGGGGAGAAGGGCCTACAATGAGCAGTTCTTC. Translation: CSAILGRRAYNEQFF.

The chain couples TRBV24-1 to TRBJ2-3; either TRBD1 or TRBD2 may fit D (5 bases each). The germline V gene has CDR1 KGHDR and CDR2 SFDVKD. V shed 7 bases and J shed 8 bases, with 18 bases lying between them. CDR3 length equals 14 residues. In DNA, the CDR3 is TGTGCCACCAGCTCCCCAGCGGCGCAGGGTACGCAGTATTTT. Encoded protein: CATSSPAAQGTQYF.

There are a few counts of this clonotype. This chain uses TRBV25-1 with TRBJ2-7; D remains unclear. Germline V gene sequence: CDR1 MGHDK, CDR2 SYGVNS. The CDR3 is made up of 11 amino acids. The V gene lost 7 bases and the J gene lost 7 bases, with 11 bases spanning the gap. In DNA form, the CDR3 reads TGTGCCAGCACAGGACGGCATGAGCAGTACGTC. Its translation: CASTGRHEQYV.

This clonotype was seen a few times. The rearrangement uses TRBV6-2 or TRBV6-3 and TRBJ2-1; D remains ambiguous. The germline V gene has CDR1 MNHEY and CDR2 SVGEGT. V was trimmed by 4 bases and J by 7 bases, leaving 8 bases between them. The CDR3 has 12 residues. CDR3 in amino acids: CASSSLANEQFF. Written as DNA, the CDR3 is TGTGCCAGCAGTTCCCTGGCGAATGAGCAGTTCTTC.

The V and J genes are TRBV10-3 and TRBJ2-3; 11 nucleotides line up with TRBD1. V was pared by 8 bases and J by 6 bases, with 4 bases of the junction left unmatched. Germline V gene sequence: CDR1 ENHRY, CDR2 SYGVKD. The CDR3 extends over 13 amino acids. The CDR3 DNA reads as TGTGCCATCCGTGGACAGGGGGCCGATACGCAGTATTTT. Protein: CAIRGQGADTQYF.

This clonotype came up a few times. The chain has TRBV27 and TRBJ2-1; no definite D call. CDR3 length: 13 amino acids. The V gene lost 0 bases and the J gene lost 9 bases, with 9 bases spanning the gap. Germline V gives CDR1 MNHEY, CDR2 SMNVEV (reference sequence). CDR3 coding DNA: TGTGCCAGCAGTTTATCGAGACCAGTTGAGCAGTTCTTC. Protein: CASSLSRPVEQFF.

This clonotype was observed many times. This rearrangement joins TRBV12-3 or TRBV12-4 to TRBJ2-3; no definite D call. The V end lost 8 bases, the J end lost 1 base, and 1 base lay between the germline ends. This CDR3 contains 10 residues. CDR3 protein: CASGTDTQYF. In DNA, the CDR3 is TGTGCCAGCGGCACAGATACGCAGTATTTT.

The genes are TRBV20-1 and TRBJ2-3, with D possibly being TRBD2 (6 bases). The germline V and J ends were trimmed by 7 bases and 2 bases, with 16 bases remaining between them. CDR1 and CDR2 (germline): DFQATT, SNEGSKA (reference sequence). The CDR3 spans 14 residues. DNA of the CDR3: TGCAGTGAGGTATCTGCGGGGATCACAGATACGCAGTATTTT. Amino acids: CSEVSAGITDTQYF.

The chain uses TRBV20-1 and TRBJ1-1; possibly TRBD1 for D (6 bases). CDR3 length equals 14 residues. Between the trimmed V and J ends, which lost 5 bases and 0 bases, there was a span of 13 bases. CDR1 is DFQATT, CDR2 SNEGSKA, per germline (reference sequence). The CDR3 sequence is CSAQVGHMNTEAFF. As DNA, the CDR3 is TGCAGTGCTCAGGTGGGACACATGAACACTGAAGCTTTCTTT.

This clonotype was observed a handful of times. The genes are TRBV12-3 or TRBV12-4 and TRBJ1-5, with D uncertain. The CDR3 runs 14 residues. V was clipped by 3 bases and J by 2 bases, with 8 bases between them. The CDR3 bases are TGTGCCAGCAGTTTTCGCCAGGGCAATCAGCCCCAGCATTTT. Translation: CASSFRQGNQPQHF.